A single sample is the source of the 15 T cell receptor beta chains below, sequenced in a study of cytomegalovirus exposure and HLA in healthy donors. Primers: 60 Vbeta forward and 13 Jbeta reverse. TCRdb's copy holds only in-frame clones and misses some; the assay was immunoSEQ multiplex PCR. The sample has over 150,000 clones, 70% to 90% seen once. Sequencing was carried out using PBMCs. These receptors all come from a girl under 18 in good health and CMV-seropositive.

CDR3 sequence reads: CASSARGTGNTEAFF. In nucleotides, the CDR3 is TGTGCCAGCAGCGCCCGAGGGACAGGGAACACTGAAGCTTTCTTT. The chain recombines TRBV9 with TRBJ1-1; 8 bases are shared with TRBD1. CDR1 is SGDLS and CDR2 is YYNGEE in the germline V gene. This CDR3 is 15 amino acids long. After removal of 3 bases from V and 1 base from J, the junction contained 5 bases not matched to a gene. The full variable domain, its missing parts supplied by reference TRBV9 and TRBJ1-1, is DSGVTQTPKHLITATGQRVTLRCSPRSGDLSVYWYQQSLDQGLQFLIQYYNGEERAKGNILERFSAQQFPDLHSELNLSSLELGDSALYFCASSARGTGNTEAFFGQGTRLTVV.

The genes are TRBV12-5 and TRBJ1-2; D is undetermined. V gave up 1 base and J gave up 8 bases, with 14 bases separating them. This CDR3 spans 14 amino acids. Per germline, CDR1 LGHNT and CDR2 FRNRAP. CDR3 loop: CASGLGPQEGGYTF. The CDR3 DNA follows: TGTGCTAGTGGTTTGGGCCCCCAGGAGGGAGGCTACACCTTC.

The chain uses TRBV5-8 and TRBJ2-7, with TRBD1 matching 12 bases. Germline assignment: CDR1 SGHTS and CDR2 YDEGEE. V dropped 5 bases and J dropped 4; count of bases not matched to a gene: 10. This CDR3 comprises 16 residues. This CDR3 reads CASRRPGTGGSYEQYF. Here the CDR3 DNA reads TGTGCCAGCAGGCGCCCTGGGACAGGGGGCTCTTACGAGCAGTACTTC.

The J gene is TRBJ2-2, the V gene TRBV7-9; no firm D call. V shed 6 bases and J shed 0 bases, with 11 bases lying between them. The CDR3 consists of 15 residues. Per germline, CDR1 SEHNR and CDR2 FQNEAQ (reference sequence). The CDR3 DNA follows: TGTGCCAGCAGTATGATGTGGCCGAACACCGGGGAGCTGTTTTTT. It specifies CASSMMWPNTGELFF.

This rearrangement joins TRBV19 to TRBJ1-2; D uncertain. V was trimmed by 0 bases and J by 5 bases, leaving 7 bases between them. The CDR3 is 13 amino acids. The germline V gene encodes CDR1 LNHDA and CDR2 SQIVND (reference sequence). The CDR3 sequence is CASSIEPGYGYTF. In DNA form, the CDR3 reads TGTGCCAGTAGTATAGAGCCGGGGTATGGCTACACCTTC. The variable domain in full, with the rest retrieved from reference TRBV19 and TRBJ1-2, is DGGITQSPKYLFRKEGQNVTLSCEQNLNHDAMYWYRQDPGQGLRLIYYSQIVNDFQKGDIAEGYSVSREKKESFPLTVTSAQKNPTAFYLCASSIEPGYGYTFGSGTRLTVV.

The chain links TRBV10-3 to TRBJ2-3; a weak D match, TRBD2 (6 bases). Trimming pared 4 bases from V and 6 bases from J, leaving 20 bases between. The V gene's germline CDR1 is ENHRY and CDR2 SYGVKD. This CDR3 contains 16 residues. The CDR3 nucleotides are TGTGCCATCAGTGCCCCGAGGGCGGGGTCCGGGGATACGCAGTATTTT. As protein: CAISAPRAGSGDTQYF.

A note on this clone: Different DNA sequences within this sample yield the same CDR3. The V gene is TRBV5-1, the J gene TRBJ2-1; 8 bases align to TRBD2. CDR3 length equals 15 residues. The V and J ends lost 1 base and 1 base, in that order; junction bases with no gene match: 1. Per germline, CDR1 SGHRS and CDR2 YFSETQ. CDR3 nucleotides: TGCGCCAGCAGCTTGCGGGGGGGGTCCTACAATGAGCAGTTCTTC. Translated: CASSLRGGSYNEQFF.

CDR3 loop: CASSSDLVYHETQYF. CDR3 bases: TGTGCCAGCAGTTCCGACCTAGTATATCACGAGACCCAGTACTTC. The chain couples TRBV6-6 to TRBJ2-5, with D hard to call. The CDR3 is made up of 15 amino acids. CDR1 and CDR2 from the germline V gene are MNHNY and SVGAGI (reference sequence). Trimming removed 4 bases at V and 5 bases at J, with 17 bases between.

This clone has just one count. The V and J genes are TRBV19 and TRBJ2-2; perhaps TRBD1 as D (6 bases). Germline-derived CDR1 and CDR2 are LNHDA and SQIVND (reference sequence). Trimming pared 8 bases from V and 7 bases from J, leaving 11 bases between. The CDR3 totals 12 residues. The CDR3 sequence is CASGLQGGELFF. CDR3 in DNA: TGTGCCAGTGGGCTACAGGGCGGGGAGCTGTTTTTT.

The rearrangement joins TRBV7-3 to TRBJ1-1; D possibly corresponds to TRBD1 (5 bases). The V and J ends lost 3 bases and 5 bases respectively, with 10 bases between them. Looked up from germline, CDR1 is SGHTA and CDR2 is FQGTGA. The CDR3 is 13 residues long. CDR3 sequence: CASSFFKGTEAFF. CDR3 DNA sequence: TGTGCCAGCAGCTTCTTTAAGGGGACTGAAGCTTTCTTT. Based on the CDR3 plus reference TRBV7-3 and TRBJ1-1, the full variable domain is GAGVSQTPSNKVTEKGKYVELRCDPISGHTALYWYRQSLGQGPEFLIYFQGTGAADDSGLPNDRFFAVRPEGSVSTLKIQRTERGDSAVYLCASSFFKGTEAFFGQGTRLTVV.

The CDR3 nucleotides are TGTGCCAGCAGCTATCGACATACCGATAGCAATCAGCCCCAGCATTTT. It translates to CASSYRHTDSNQPQHF. The gene calls are TRBV7-8 and TRBJ1-5; D call uncertain. Trimming shortened V by 4 bases and J by 0 bases, and 13 bases separated the two germline ends. The CDR3 consists of 16 residues. In germline, CDR1 is SGHVS, CDR2 FQNEAQ.

V usage is TRBV9 and J usage is TRBJ2-3; 7 nucleotides agree with TRBD2. The germline gives CDR1 SGDLS, CDR2 YYNGEE. The CDR3 is 14 amino acids. Trimming removed 3 bases from V and 1 base from J; junction bases left unmatched: 2. The CDR3 region is CASSGTSGTDTQYF. In DNA form, the CDR3 reads TGTGCCAGCAGCGGTACTAGCGGCACAGATACGCAGTATTTT.

The chain carries TRBV6-5 and TRBJ1-4; D is possibly TRBD1 (6 bases). The CDR3 consists of 14 residues. V gave up 2 bases and J gave up 5 bases, with 9 bases separating them. Per the germline V gene, CDR1 is MNHEY and CDR2 is SVGAGI. CDR3 bases: TGTGCCAGCAGTTACCAGGACAGCAATGAAAAACTGTTTTTT. It codes for CASSYQDSNEKLFF.

This rearrangement joins TRBV7-9 to TRBJ2-1; TRBD2 agrees at 8 bases. The germline V gene encodes CDR1 SEHNR and CDR2 FQNEAQ (reference sequence). The V gene end was trimmed by 1 base and the J gene end by 9 bases; junction bases not matched to a gene: 8. The length of the CDR3 is 15 residues. CDR3 loop: CASSLGAGGAGEQFF. CDR3 nucleotides: TGTGCCAGCAGCTTAGGGGCCGGGGGGGCCGGTGAGCAGTTCTTC.

This rearrangement joins TRBV19 to TRBJ1-5; D uncertain. Germline lookup yields CDR1 LNHDA and CDR2 SQIVND (reference sequence). V was shortened by 3 bases and J by 2 bases, with 11 bases between the two germline ends. The CDR3 extends over 15 amino acids. Here the CDR3 reads CASSIGDSRNQPQHF. The CDR3 DNA reads TGTGCCAGTAGTATCGGAGACTCCCGCAATCAGCCCCAGCATTTT.